The entry below gives a single T cell receptor (beta chain) sequence along with its context. This entry is derived from a study of shared clonotypes between healthy human individuals. Germline lookup yields CDR1 KGHSH and CDR2 LQKENI. The CDR3 loop spans 15 amino acids. The ends were cut back, 3 bases at V and 1 base at J, with 12 bases in the middle. Produced via immunoSEQ multiplex PCR; TCRdb's table is partial and in-frame only. The sample lists some 350,000 clones; 74% were seen once. Sequencing was performed on memory CD4+ T cells sorted from blood. Described subset: CD45RA-negative fraction. This receptor was identified in a man aged 25 to 40 in good health. The rearrangement links TRBV18 to TRBJ1-2, with D possibly being TRBD1 (5 bases). CDR3 loop: CASSPSSGGNYGYTF. CDR3 in DNA: TGTGCCAGCTCACCGTCCAGTGGGGGTAACTATGGCTACACCTTC.